This entry is about one T cell receptor beta chain. The antigen is not known. Trimming took 3 bases from V and 3 from J, leaving 25 bases between them. Germline CDR1 DFQATT, CDR2 SNEGSKA (reference sequence). The CDR3 has 18 amino acids. Here immunoSEQ multiplex PCR was the method, and the copy in TCRdb shows in-frame clones only, minus some. The sample holds about 120,000 clones; 70% to 90% are singletons and the top ten take 3.5% to 5%. The data were taken from a study of T cell responses to AZD1222 COVID-19 vaccine. Study-wide results and caveats: Most donors were white British, females outnumbered males, and clonal diversity was possibly underestimated. Researchers took repertoire samples only after the peak T cell response had come. Unmutated variant regions are reportedly targeted by nearly half of spike-specific TCRs.

Sequencing was performed on peripheral blood, taken on day 0 of MenACWY control vaccination. The receptor comes from an adult in good health. The chain uses TRBV20-1 and TRBJ2-3; TRBD2 is a possible D gene (7 bases). CDR3 amino acids: CSASSPLAGARLTDTQYF. CDR3 bases: TGCAGTGCTAGTTCCCCTCTGGCGGGGGCGAGATTGACAGATACGCAGTATTTT.